The 32 T cell receptor beta chains below come from one sample, sequenced in a study of cytomegalovirus exposure and HLA in healthy donors. Primers included in the PCR were 60 Vbeta and 13 Jbeta primers. Sequencing used immunoSEQ multiplex PCR; TCRdb keeps in-frame clones, though not all of them. The sample shows tens of thousands of clones, about 82% of them seen only once. Sequences were obtained from PBMCs. These TCRs come from a man in his thirties or forties in good health and CMV-seronegative.

This chain joins TRBV30 and TRBJ1-1, with 7 bases aligning to TRBD1. The length of the CDR3 is 13 residues. The germline V gene encodes CDR1 GTSNPN and CDR2 SVGIG (reference sequence). The V gene end was trimmed by 5 bases and the J gene end by 4 bases; junction bases not matched to a gene: 7. CDR3 sequence reads: CAWATGLPTEAFF. As DNA, the CDR3 is TGTGCCTGGGCGACAGGGCTCCCCACTGAAGCTTTCTTT.

This clone was found a few times. The chain employs TRBV27 and TRBJ2-7; 7 bases map to TRBD1. The junction had 5 bases not matched to a gene; V was cut back by 6 bases and J by 6 bases. The CDR3 totals 12 residues. Germline-derived CDR1 and CDR2 are MNHEY and SMNVEV (reference sequence). The CDR3 spells CASSQQGSEQYF. The CDR3 nucleotides are TGTGCCAGCAGCCAACAGGGGTCCGAGCAGTACTTC.

Comments on this clone: Other DNA sequences in the sample encode the same CDR3. The chain has TRBV27 and TRBJ2-1; unclear D gene. This CDR3 contains 15 residues. Germline lookup yields CDR1 MNHEY and CDR2 SMNVEV (reference sequence). Trimming took off 5 bases at V and 2 bases at J, with 13 bases between the two ends. Written as DNA, the CDR3 is TGTGCCAGCAGTCGAGACTTACCTGCCTACAATGAGCAGTTCTTC. As protein: CASSRDLPAYNEQFF.

The J gene is TRBJ1-2, the V gene TRBV29-1; 11 positions match TRBD1. Trimming cost V 3 bases and J 3 bases; bases outside gene matches: 3. This CDR3 comprises 14 residues. Germline V gene lookup returns CDR1 SQVTM and CDR2 ANQGSEA. Here the CDR3 reads CSVEGQGGHYGYTF. The CDR3 DNA follows: TGCAGCGTTGAGGGACAGGGGGGCCACTATGGCTACACCTTC.

The chain employs TRBV7-6 and TRBJ2-3; 7 bases line up with TRBD2. V was pared by 5 bases and J by 6 bases, with 8 bases of the junction left unmatched. The CDR3 has 14 amino acids. Germline V gives CDR1 SGHVS, CDR2 FNYEAQ. Here the CDR3 reads CASSRSGTIDTQYF. In DNA form, the CDR3 reads TGTGCCAGCAGCCGAAGCGGGACTATCGATACGCAGTATTTT.

The V gene is TRBV7-2, the J gene TRBJ1-2; D might be TRBD1 (5 bases). From germline, CDR1 is SGHTA and CDR2 FQGNSA. This CDR3 has 15 residues. Trimming stripped 1 base from V and 6 bases from J, with 15 bases between. This CDR3 reads CASSLGIAGGDGYTF. DNA for the CDR3: TGTGCCAGCAGCTTAGGTATCGCCGGGGGGGATGGCTACACCTTC. Combining the CDR3 with reference TRBV7-2 and TRBJ1-2 gives the whole variable domain GAGVSQSPSNKVTEKGKDVELRCDPISGHTALYWYRQSLGQGLEFLIYFQGNSAPDKSGLPSDRFSAERTGGSVSTLTIQRTQQEDSAVYLCASSLGIAGGDGYTFGSGTRLTVV.

The sample holds one count of this clone. The chain links TRBV5-1 to TRBJ2-3, with D perhaps matching TRBD1 (6 bases). In germline, CDR1 is SGHRS, CDR2 YFSETQ. V was shortened by 4 bases and J by 1 base, with 13 bases between the two germline ends. The CDR3 contains 15 residues. CDR3 nucleotide sequence: TGCGCCAGCAGCGACACAGGGCTCGGCACAGATACGCAGTATTTT. Protein product: CASSDTGLGTDTQYF.

The J gene is TRBJ1-1, the V gene TRBV6-5; unclear D gene. Trimming took 8 bases from V and 3 from J, leaving 16 bases between them. Germline lookup yields CDR1 MNHEY and CDR2 SVGAGI. This CDR3 contains 14 residues. CDR3 in DNA: TGTGCCAGCCACCCCGCCCTGGTAGACACTGAAGCTTTCTTT. It translates to CASHPALVDTEAFF.

A remark on this clone: The junction departs from germline at one end; a sequencing error may be responsible. The gene calls are TRBV6-6 and TRBJ2-7; 11 nucleotides agree with TRBD1. The CDR3 loop spans 16 amino acids. Germline loops: CDR1 MNHNY, CDR2 SVGAGI (reference sequence). CDR3 sequence: CASSHSGTGGSYEQYF. The CDR3 DNA sequence: TGTGCCAGCAGTCACTCGGGGACAGGGGGCTCCTACGAGCAGTACTTC.

This chain links TRBV5-1 with TRBJ1-3; 9 positions match TRBD1. Germline trimming cut 0 bases from V and 2 bases from J; bases unmatched to any gene: 12. CDR3 length equals 19 residues. CDR1 and CDR2 from the germline V gene are SGHRS and YFSETQ. The CDR3 DNA follows: TGCGCCAGCAGCTTGGCCGGACAGGGGCCCCTTTCCCCTGGAAACACCATATATTTT. It yields the protein CASSLAGQGPLSPGNTIYF.

The CDR3 loop is CASRRTGVDTGELFF. The CDR3, as DNA: TGTGCCAGCAGACGAACAGGGGTCGACACCGGGGAGCTGTTTTTT. The chain uses TRBV6-1 and TRBJ2-2, with 7 positions matching TRBD1. Germline trimming cut 6 bases from V and 3 bases from J; bases unmatched to any gene: 7. Germline V gene data show CDR1 as MNHNS and CDR2 as SASEGT. The CDR3 is 15 residues long.

The CDR3 protein is CASSALLSAEAFF. CDR3 bases: TGTGCCAGCAGTGCTCTTCTGAGCGCTGAAGCTTTCTTT. The rearrangement joins TRBV6-5 to TRBJ1-1; the D is unclear. Germline CDR1 is MNHEY and CDR2 is SVGAGI. This CDR3 has 13 amino acids. Trimming removed 5 bases at V and 6 bases at J, with 13 bases between.

The chain employs TRBV19 and TRBJ1-2; weak D call: TRBD1 (5 bases). With 2 bases removed from V and 7 bases from J, the gap between germline ends came to 11 bases. This CDR3 contains 13 residues. CDR1 LNHDA and CDR2 SQIVND come from the germline V gene (reference sequence). In DNA, the CDR3 is TGTGCCAGTAGTATAACAGGAAATCTTGGCTACACCTTC. The encoded protein is CASSITGNLGYTF.

The V call is TRBV19, the J call TRBJ2-5; 8 bases are shared with TRBD2. This CDR3 contains 17 residues. CDR1 is LNHDA, CDR2 SQIVND, per germline (reference sequence). The V segment lost 5 bases and the J segment 3 bases; nucleotides outside the gene matches: 14. Written as DNA, the CDR3 is TGTGCCAGTAGTTCCGTGGTTTTAGCGGGGCCCGAAGAGACCCAGTACTTC. Translated: CASSSVVLAGPEETQYF. The full variable domain, rest sourced from reference TRBV19 and TRBJ2-5, is DGGITQSPKYLFRKEGQNVTLSCEQNLNHDAMYWYRQDPGQGLRLIYYSQIVNDFQKGDIAEGYSVSREKKESFPLTVTSAQKNPTAFYLCASSSVVLAGPEETQYFGPGTRLLVL.

The rearrangement joins TRBV13 to TRBJ2-7, with TRBD2 matching 7 bases. CDR3 length: 15 residues. Per the germline V gene, CDR1 is PRHDT and CDR2 is FYEKMQ (reference sequence). V dropped 1 base and J dropped 6; count of bases not matched to a gene: 9. CDR3 in DNA: TGTGCCAGCAGCTTAGCTTCCCGGACTAGTGGCGAGCAGTACTTC. Encoded protein: CASSLASRTSGEQYF. The full variable domain, in which reference TRBV13 and TRBJ2-7 provide the parts outside the CDR3, is AAGVIQSPRHLIKEKRETATLKCYPIPRHDTVYWYQQGPGQDPQFLISFYEKMQSDKGSIPDRFSAQQFSDYHSELNMSSLELGDSALYFCASSLASRTSGEQYFGPGTRLTVT.

The J gene is TRBJ2-1, the V gene TRBV9, with 8 bases matching TRBD2. CDR3 length: 16 residues. V dropped 0 bases and J dropped 6; count of bases not matched to a gene: 8. CDR1 and CDR2 (germline): SGDLS, YYNGEE. The CDR3 DNA follows: TGTGCCAGCAGCGTAGATATAGCGGGAAGATCCAATGAGCAGTTCTTC. This encodes CASSVDIAGRSNEQFF. Supplemented by reference TRBV9 and TRBJ2-1, the full variable domain reads DSGVTQTPKHLITATGQRVTLRCSPRSGDLSVYWYQQSLDQGLQFLIQYYNGEERAKGNILERFSAQQFPDLHSELNLSSLELGDSALYFCASSVDIAGRSNEQFFGPGTRLTVL.

The rearrangement joins TRBV9 to TRBJ2-7; maybe TRBD1 (6 bases). V was pared by 0 bases and J by 6 bases, with 16 bases between. Germline V CDR1 and CDR2: SGDLS, YYNGEE. The CDR3 is 15 residues long. The CDR3 DNA sequence: TGTGCCAGCAGCGTAGTTGACAGGCCCACCGGCGAGCAGTACTTC. Translating it yields CASSVVDRPTGEQYF.

The rearrangement uses TRBV29-1 and TRBJ2-1; D call uncertain. Deletions cut 1 base from V and 4 bases from J, with 8 bases between. This CDR3 has 13 amino acids. The germline V gene encodes CDR1 SQVTM and CDR2 ANQGSEA. The CDR3 sequence is CSVEVRTYNEQFF. DNA of the CDR3: TGCAGCGTTGAAGTACGAACTTACAATGAGCAGTTCTTC.

The chain combines TRBV6-1 with TRBJ1-5, with D hard to call. From germline, CDR1 is MNHNS and CDR2 SASEGT. This CDR3 is 15 amino acids long. V gave up 2 bases and J gave up 0 bases, with 8 bases separating them. The CDR3 region has the DNA TGTGCCAGCAGTGAAACGAAGCATAGCAATCAGCCCCAGCATTTT. It yields the protein CASSETKHSNQPQHF.

The chain combines TRBV19 with TRBJ2-1, with 7 nucleotides matching TRBD2. V was clipped by 5 bases and J by 0 bases; unmatched bases: 16. Germline V CDR1 and CDR2: LNHDA, SQIVND (reference sequence). This CDR3 is 19 amino acids long. For the CDR3, the DNA is TGTGCCAGTAGTTTCCTTGGGGGGGAGGGGAGCCGCTCCTACAATGAGCAGTTCTTC. Translation gives CASSFLGGEGSRSYNEQFF.

The CDR3 reads CASSPQGETQYF. CDR3 DNA: TGTGCCAGCAGCCCCCAGGGGGAGACCCAGTACTTC. The chain carries TRBV7-9 and TRBJ2-5; D perhaps matches TRBD1 (6 bases). CDR1 is SEHNR and CDR2 is FQNEAQ in the germline V gene (reference sequence). This CDR3 is built from 12 residues. Deletions cut 5 bases from V and 5 bases from J, with 9 bases between.

The chain uses TRBV5-6 and TRBJ2-3; 12 bases align to TRBD2. The germline CDR1 and CDR2 sequences are SGHDT and YYEEEE. The CDR3 length is 18 residues. Germline trimming cut 3 bases from V and 5 bases from J; bases unmatched to any gene: 13. The CDR3 nucleotides read TGTGCCAGCAGCTCCTCCCTAGCGGGAGGGCCGGGGGGAGATACGCAGTATTTT. It codes for CASSSSLAGGPGGDTQYF.

The chain is built from TRBV11-1 and TRBJ1-2, with TRBD1 identical over 10 bases. The V and J ends lost 5 bases and 2 bases, in that order; junction bases with no gene match: 2. CDR1 and CDR2 (germline): SGHAT, FQDESV (reference sequence). The CDR3 loop spans 14 amino acids. The CDR3 DNA follows: TGTGCCAGCAGCCCGGGACAGGGGAACTATGGCTACACCTTC. Translation gives CASSPGQGNYGYTF.

This clone came up once. The chain links TRBV19 to TRBJ2-3; TRBD1 aligns across 7 bases. This CDR3 comprises 14 residues. CDR1 LNHDA and CDR2 SQIVND come from the germline V gene (reference sequence). With 1 base clipped from V and 4 bases from J, the junction kept 2 bases outside the gene matches. The CDR3 bases are TGTGCCAGTAGTATAGGGACAGGCTCAGATACGCAGTATTTT. Amino acid sequence: CASSIGTGSDTQYF.

The table lists this clone with a few counts. The rearrangement uses TRBV4-1 and TRBJ1-2; 7 bases are shared with TRBD1. V shed 1 base and J 8 bases; nucleotides not matched to a gene: 7. CDR1 is MGHRA and CDR2 is YSYEKL in the germline V gene. The CDR3 runs to 14 residues. In DNA, the CDR3 is TGCGCCAGCAGCCAAGTACAGGGGTTGGGAGGCTACACCTTC. Encoded protein: CASSQVQGLGGYTF.

This sequence joins TRBV5-4 and TRBJ2-7; 9 nucleotides agree with TRBD1. Unmatched junction bases numbered 10, after V lost 4 bases and J lost 2 bases. From germline, CDR1 is SGHNT and CDR2 YYREEE (reference sequence). The CDR3 runs to 16 residues. This CDR3 is CASSAAGTGNPYEQYF. The CDR3 DNA follows: TGTGCCAGCAGCGCCGCCGGGACAGGGAATCCCTACGAGCAGTACTTC.

V gene TRBV27 combines with J gene TRBJ1-2, with D maybe TRBD1 (5 bases). This CDR3 is built from 16 residues. The V end lost 2 bases, the J end lost 4 bases, and 17 bases lay between the germline ends. Germline-derived CDR1 and CDR2 are MNHEY and SMNVEV (reference sequence). The CDR3 DNA follows: TGTGCCAGCAGTTTAGTCGCGGGGACGGTTGCCTATGGCTACACCTTC. Translation gives CASSLVAGTVAYGYTF.

The chain joins TRBV4-2 to TRBJ2-6; D might be TRBD1 (6 bases). The germline V gene encodes CDR1 LGHNA and CDR2 YNFKEQ. Trimming removed 0 bases at V and 0 bases at J, with 15 bases between. The CDR3 has 19 residues. The DNA of the CDR3 is TGTGCCAGCAGCCAAGAAACGGACAGATTAAGCTCTGGGGCCAACGTCCTGACTTTC. Translation: CASSQETDRLSSGANVLTF.

This clone occurred once. The chain uses TRBV4-2 and TRBJ2-7; TRBD2 matches 9 bases. The CDR3 loop spans 17 amino acids. The germline gives CDR1 LGHNA, CDR2 YNFKEQ. Trimming took 3 bases from V and 0 from J; bases not matched to a gene: 9. The CDR3 reads CASSQTPAGGSSYEQYF. Written as DNA, the CDR3 is TGTGCCAGCAGCCAGACACCAGCGGGAGGTTCCTCCTACGAGCAGTACTTC.

This rearrangement joins TRBV4-2 to TRBJ1-1; D gene uncertain. V lost 0 bases and J 4 bases, leaving 24 bases between the germline ends. Per the germline V gene, CDR1 is LGHNA and CDR2 is YNFKEQ. The CDR3 extends over 19 amino acids. The CDR3 here is CASSQDLPGNSGSGTEAFF. DNA for the CDR3: TGTGCCAGCAGCCAAGATCTACCCGGGAATAGCGGTAGTGGCACTGAAGCTTTCTTT.

The rearrangement uses TRBV19 and TRBJ2-7; perhaps TRBD1 as D (6 bases). From germline, CDR1 is LNHDA and CDR2 SQIVND (reference sequence). The CDR3 has 13 amino acids. The V and J ends lost 5 bases and 2 bases respectively, with 10 bases between them. Here the CDR3 DNA reads TGTGCCAGTAGTGCAGGGGCTGCCTACGAGCAGTACTTC. It specifies CASSAGAAYEQYF.

The chain carries TRBV4-3 and TRBJ1-1; perhaps TRBD1 as D (6 bases). This CDR3 is built from 17 residues. Germline-derived CDR1 and CDR2 are LGHNA and YSLEER. V was clipped by 1 base and J by 3 bases, with 18 bases between them. The CDR3 sequence is CASSQVRLHRVHTEAFF. The CDR3 region has the DNA TGCGCCAGCAGCCAAGTTAGGCTCCACAGGGTGCACACTGAAGCTTTCTTT.